Listed here are 15 T cell receptor beta chains from one sample, sequenced in a study of human T cells and chemical hapten exposure. TCRdb reprocessed the RACE reads via MiXCR and lists one record per CDR3 protein. The sample includes 180,000 or so distinct CDR3 sequences, roughly 14% of them seen just once. The sample's time point: patch test 1, 2 weeks after DPC sensitization. Treatment noted: therapeutic diphenylcyclopropenone sensitization with weekly scalp DPC. Sequenced material: whole blood, taken in connection with sensitization to the hapten diphenylcyclopropenone (DPC). These receptors were collected from a woman aged 30 to 39 with alopecia areata. Some clones in this sample may be carry-over from other donors' samples.

The sample holds a few counts of this clonotype. J is TRBJ2-7 and V is TRBV12-3 or TRBV12-4; the D call may be TRBD1 or TRBD2 (6 bases each). The CDR3 length is 15 residues. Trimming took 3 bases from V and 3 from J, leaving 15 bases between them. CDR3 residues: CASSLGAPGVYEQYF. CDR3 coding DNA: TGTGCCAGCAGTTTGGGGGCTCCGGGAGTCTACGAGCAGTACTTC.

This sequence joins TRBV28 and TRBJ2-7, with D unclear. V was pared by 7 bases and J by 3 bases, with 7 bases between. The CDR3 loop spans 11 amino acids. The germline V gene encodes CDR1 MDHEN and CDR2 SYDVKM. The CDR3 DNA is TGTGCCAGCACGATGAACTACGAGCAGTACTTC. This encodes CASTMNYEQYF. Variable domain in full (rest from reference TRBV28 and TRBJ2-7): DVKVTQSSRYLVKRTGEKVFLECVQDMDHENMFWYRQDPGLGLRLIYFSYDVKMKEKGDIPEGYSVSREKKERFSLILESASTNQTSMYLCASTMNYEQYFGPGTRLTVT.

The chain recombines TRBV20-1 with TRBJ2-5; 11 bases agree with TRBD2. V was clipped by 3 bases and J by 5 bases; unmatched bases: 5. Germline values: CDR1 DFQATT, CDR2 SNEGSKA (reference sequence). The CDR3 runs to 14 residues. This chain's CDR3 is CSASTSGSWETQYF. The CDR3 bases are TGCAGTGCTAGTACTAGCGGGAGTTGGGAGACCCAGTACTTC.

This clonotype was detected ten times or more. The rearrangement links TRBV20-1 to TRBJ2-1; 9 bases line up with TRBD1. Germline V lookup: CDR1 DFQATT, CDR2 SNEGSKA (reference sequence). The CDR3 has 15 amino acids. The junction had 13 bases not matched to a gene; V was cut back by 7 bases and J by 6 bases. CDR3 amino acids: CSVESGTGSVNEQFF. Here the CDR3 DNA reads TGCAGTGTTGAATCCGGGACAGGGAGTGTCAATGAGCAGTTCTTC.

This chain connects TRBV7-6 to TRBJ2-3, with TRBD2 matching 15 bases. This CDR3 is 20 amino acids long. Germline V gene lookup returns CDR1 SGHVS and CDR2 FNYEAQ. Unmatched junction bases numbered 15, after V lost 5 bases and J lost 3 bases. The CDR3 sequence: CASSPRPSGLAGGYTDTQYF. For the CDR3, the DNA is TGTGCCAGCAGCCCTCGCCCTTCGGGACTAGCGGGGGGCTATACAGATACGCAGTATTTT.

J is TRBJ2-7 and V is TRBV6-6, with 8 bases lining up with TRBD1. CDR1 and CDR2 from the germline V gene are MNHNY and SVGAGI (reference sequence). Trimming at V came to 6 bases and at J to 11 bases, leaving 6 bases not matched to a gene. The CDR3 runs 11 residues. The CDR3: CASRAGTGKYF. Written as DNA, the CDR3 is TGTGCCAGCAGGGCCGGGACAGGCAAGTACTTC.

This clonotype was recorded at least ten times. The chain recombines TRBV7-2 with TRBJ1-5, with D perhaps matching TRBD1 (5 bases). V lost 1 base and J lost 4, with 17 bases in between. Germline values: CDR1 SGHTA, CDR2 FQGNSA. The CDR3 contains 17 residues. The CDR3 DNA reads TGTGCCAGCAGCTTAGAACGTGGTGACAGAGGAAATCAGCCCCAGCATTTT. This translates into CASSLERGDRGNQPQHF.

This clonotype was seen more than once but under ten times. Written as DNA, the CDR3 is TGTGCCAGTGGTTTAGTTCAAGAGACCCAGTACTTC. Its translation is CASGLVQETQYF. This chain uses TRBV28 with TRBJ2-5; D unclear. CDR3 length equals 12 residues. Per germline, CDR1 MDHEN and CDR2 SYDVKM. V was clipped by 9 bases and J by 2 bases, with 10 bases between them.

The rearrangement joins TRBV29-1 to TRBJ2-6; D is ambiguous. CDR3 size: 13 residues. Germline V gene sequence: CDR1 SQVTM, CDR2 ANQGSEA. Trimming removed 4 bases from V and 0 bases from J, with 4 bases in between. The CDR3 coding sequence is TGCAGCGTTGTCCTCTCTGGGGCCAACGTCCTGACTTTC. This encodes CSVVLSGANVLTF.

This clonotype has a handful of counts. V gene TRBV18 combines with J gene TRBJ1-5; D gene ambiguous. Between the trimmed V and J ends, which lost 3 bases and 7 bases, there was a span of 13 bases. Germline CDR1 is KGHSH and CDR2 is LQKENI. The length of the CDR3 is 14 residues. The CDR3 DNA sequence: TGTGCCAGCTCACCGGGAAGGGATCAGCAGCCCCAGCATTTT. Translated, it gives CASSPGRDQQPQHF.

Many counts were recorded for this clonotype. The chain links TRBV2 to TRBJ1-4; D gene unclear. From germline, CDR1 is SNHLY and CDR2 FYNNEI. The CDR3 spans 12 residues. Between the trimmed V and J ends, which lost 4 bases and 8 bases, there was a span of 8 bases. The CDR3 DNA reads as TGTGCCAGCAGTGTGGTTGAGGAAAAACTGTTTTTT. Its translation is CASSVVEEKLFF.

The V gene is TRBV7-2, the J gene TRBJ2-7, with 7 bases matching TRBD2. CDR3 size: 15 residues. The trim removed 1 base at V and 0 bases at J, leaving 3 bases unmatched. Germline CDR1 SGHTA, CDR2 FQGNSA. The CDR3 region has the DNA TGTGCCAGCAGCTTAGGACTAGCCCCCTCCTACGAGCAGTACTTC. It codes for CASSLGLAPSYEQYF.

The genes are TRBV27 and TRBJ2-3, with a weak D call TRBD2 (5 bases). The CDR3 contains 15 residues. Per germline, CDR1 MNHEY and CDR2 SMNVEV (reference sequence). Trimming removed 5 bases from V and 3 bases from J, with 15 bases in between. The chain's CDR3 is CASSLSTRSTDTQYF. CDR3 coding DNA: TGTGCCAGCAGTCTCTCAACTAGATCAACAGATACGCAGTATTTT.

The rearrangement links TRBV6-6 to TRBJ2-7; D remains unclear. Trimming removed 4 bases from V and 6 bases from J, with 7 bases in between. The CDR3 consists of 11 residues. Germline loops: CDR1 MNHNY, CDR2 SVGAGI (reference sequence). The CDR3 protein is CASSSLGEQYF. CDR3 nucleotide sequence: TGTGCCAGCAGTTCGCTCGGCGAGCAGTACTTC.

This clonotype was seen only a few times. The chain employs TRBV29-1 and TRBJ2-1; D is unresolved. The V end lost 2 bases, the J end lost 3 bases, and 8 bases lay between the germline ends. Germline V lookup: CDR1 SQVTM, CDR2 ANQGSEA. This CDR3 has 13 residues. CDR3 sequence (DNA): TGCAGCGTTGAATGGAGTAGCTACAATGAGCAGTTCTTC. Encoded protein: CSVEWSSYNEQFF.